This entry lists 5 T cell receptor beta chains sequenced from one sample in a study of PD-1 blockade in classical Hodgkin lymphoma (dated by TCRdb to the early 2020s). The library was obtained by the immunoSEQ multiplex PCR assay. This is the immuneACCESS table as TCRdb keeps it, with only in-frame sequences that have V and J called. A part of the clones is gone; compared with another copy, unresolved V genes explain less than half, and the rest is unexplained. A total of 18,000 or so clones appear in this sample, about 68% of them only once. The top ten constitute more than 2% of the sample. The label giving this sample's time point can be read as: cycle 4 day 1 (C4D1), after six to seven weeks of nivolumab. All trial patients had relapsed after autologous stem cell transplantation, with cohorts A, B and C differing in prior brentuximab vedotin exposure. A Miltenyi CD4+ T cell isolation kit was used for magnetic negative selection to purify CD4+ T cells from thawed PBMCs.

The sequenced sample was CD4+ T cells from blood, obtained before the fourth cycle of nivolumab. These receptors came from a human donor with classical Hodgkin lymphoma.

The chain carries TRBV28 and TRBJ1-1, with 9 positions matching TRBD1. With 8 bases clipped from V and 6 bases from J, the junction kept 13 bases outside the gene matches. The CDR3 covers 15 residues. CDR1 and CDR2 (germline): MDHEN, SYDVKM. In nucleotides, the CDR3 is TGTGCCAGCCCCGCTGCGGGACAGGGTCTTTCTGAAGCTTTCTTT. It yields the protein CASPAAGQGLSEAFF.

The rearrangement joins TRBV7-9 to TRBJ2-3; possible D gene TRBD1, 5 bases. Trimming removed 7 bases at V and 1 base at J, with 12 bases between. CDR3 length: 14 amino acids. CDR1 SEHNR and CDR2 FQNEAQ come from the germline V gene (reference sequence). CDR3 loop: CASTWARGTDTQYF. The DNA of the CDR3 is TGTGCCAGCACATGGGCCAGGGGCACAGATACGCAGTATTTT.

This clone was counted between two and nine times. The genes are TRBV7-8 and TRBJ1-3; the D is unclear. The germline V gene encodes CDR1 SGHVS and CDR2 FQNEAQ. The V end lost 4 bases, the J end lost 12 bases, and 10 bases lay between the germline ends. This CDR3 has 11 residues. The CDR3 bases are TGTGCCAGCAGCTCGACATCGGGCATATATTTT. Translated: CASSSTSGIYF.

In the case of this clone: The conserved final phenylalanine or tryptophan is absent from the CDR3, which likely points to a read error. The V and J genes are TRBV7-9 and TRBJ2-7; D possibly corresponds to TRBD2 (6 bases). The CDR3 sequence is 14 residues long. Germline V gene sequence: CDR1 SEHNR, CDR2 FQNEAQ (reference sequence). The germline V and J ends were trimmed by 1 base and 5 bases, with 12 bases remaining between them. In DNA form, the CDR3 reads TGTGCCAGCAGCTTAGACCGGGGGAGCGACGAGCAGTACCTC. Translation gives CASSLDRGSDEQYL.

This chain joins TRBV7-8 and TRBJ2-3, with 9 bases that match TRBD1. The ends lost 5 bases at V and 5 bases at J; junction bases unmatched: 11. The CDR3 is 16 amino acids. CDR1 and CDR2 from the germline V gene are SGHVS and FQNEAQ. The CDR3 nucleotides are TGTGCCAGCAGCCCCTCCAACAGGGGGCGGGGAGATACGCAGTATTTT. This codes for CASSPSNRGRGDTQYF.